Shown below are 30 T cell receptor beta chains from a single sample sequenced in a study of OX40 agonist ivuxolimab in advanced cancers. Receptors were amplified or captured by the immunoSEQ multiplex PCR assay. The table was pulled from immuneACCESS by TCRdb, which kept in-frame rearrangements only. Such tables lose some clones; where checked, under half of the loss comes from unresolved V genes, and the rest has no known cause. Here the sample has 50,000 to 65,000 clones; 88% occur a single time. The biggest ten clones account for about 5% of the sample. This material consisted of CD4+ or CD8+ T cells sorted from blood, taken in a trial of the OX40 agonist ivuxolimab. The receptor set was obtained from an adult with an advanced solid tumor such as melanoma, head and neck, liver or kidney cancer.

This clone occurred once. The genes are TRBV28 and TRBJ2-6; a weak D match, TRBD1 (5 bases). This CDR3 has 14 amino acids. Trimming took off 7 bases at V and 2 bases at J, with 9 bases between the two ends. Germline CDR1 reads MDHEN; CDR2 reads SYDVKM. The DNA of the CDR3 is TGTGCCAGCATCCAGGGTGCTGGGGCCAACGTCCTGACTTTC. This sequence encodes CASIQGAGANVLTF.

The rearrangement links TRBV7-2 to TRBJ2-3, with D possibly being TRBD1 (5 bases). The V gene's germline CDR1 is SGHTA and CDR2 FQGNSA. V lost 3 bases and J 5 bases, leaving 12 bases between the germline ends. CDR3 length: 14 residues. The CDR3 loop is CASSFGAGLDTQYF. CDR3 in DNA: TGTGCCAGCAGCTTTGGGGCAGGGTTAGATACGCAGTATTTT.

In nucleotides, the CDR3 is TGTGCCAGCAGCCCGGGGGCCCTATTGGGAAGTGTCACCATATATTTT. This encodes CASSPGALLGSVTIYF. This sequence joins TRBV7-9 and TRBJ1-3; maybe TRBD1 (6 bases). V lost 5 bases, J lost 9 bases, and 23 bases lay in between. The CDR3 is made up of 16 amino acids. Per germline, CDR1 SEHNR and CDR2 FQNEAQ (reference sequence).

This sequence joins TRBV2 and TRBJ2-5, with D hard to call. CDR1 and CDR2 from the germline V gene are SNHLY and FYNNEI. CDR3 length: 15 residues. The V gene lost 8 bases and the J gene lost 2 bases, with 18 bases spanning the gap. CDR3 in amino acids: CASHKHEEAQETQYF. The CDR3 region has the DNA TGTGCCAGCCATAAACATGAAGAAGCTCAAGAGACCCAGTACTTC.

This clone has a single count. This chain joins TRBV18 and TRBJ2-7; D gene unclear. V dropped 5 bases and J dropped 5 bases, with 13 bases sitting between them. Germline V lookup: CDR1 KGHSH, CDR2 LQKENI. The CDR3 runs to 13 residues. The CDR3 nucleotides are TGTGCCAGCTCAATAAGGACCCGGGACGAGCAGTACTTC. Residues: CASSIRTRDEQYF.

The chain has TRBV5-4 and TRBJ1-2; 7 nucleotides align to TRBD1. This CDR3 comprises 15 residues. V was pared by 4 bases and J by 4 bases, with 10 bases of the junction left unmatched. CDR1 is SGHNT and CDR2 is YYREEE in the germline V gene (reference sequence). The CDR3 DNA reads as TGTGCCAGCAGCGCGGCTAGGACAGGCATCTATGGCTACACCTTC. As protein: CASSAARTGIYGYTF. Filled out from reference TRBV5-4 and TRBJ1-2, the complete variable domain reads ETGVTQSPTHLIKTRGQQVTLRCSSQSGHNTVSWYQQALGQGPQFIFQYYREEENGRGNFPPRFSGLQFPNYSSELNVNALELDDSALYLCASSAARTGIYGYTFGSGTRLTVV.

V gene TRBV28 combines with J gene TRBJ2-5; 8 positions agree with TRBD1. CDR3 length equals 18 residues. Germline V gene data show CDR1 as MDHEN and CDR2 as SYDVKM. Germline trimming cut 3 bases from V and 3 bases from J; bases unmatched to any gene: 15. The CDR3 DNA reads as TGTGCCAGCAGTTTCTATCCACCGGGACAGGTCACGAAAGAGACCCAGTACTTC. Its protein is CASSFYPPGQVTKETQYF.

Here the CDR3 DNA reads TGTGCCAGCTCTAGGGGAGGGGAGACCCAGTACTTC. It codes for CASSRGGETQYF. The chain has TRBV11-3 and TRBJ2-5; 7 bases map to TRBD2. This CDR3 spans 12 amino acids. V gave up 8 bases and J gave up 5 bases; unmatched junction bases: 5. CDR1 and CDR2 from the germline V gene are SGHNT and YENEEA.

J is TRBJ1-4 and V is TRBV27, with D unclear. Trimming took 2 bases from V and 0 from J, leaving 22 bases between them. This CDR3 is built from 20 residues. Germline values: CDR1 MNHEY, CDR2 SMNVEV (reference sequence). The CDR3 DNA reads TGTGCCAGCAGTTTAAAACAGAATCCCTCTATGGGAACAACTAATGAAAAACTGTTTTTT. Encoded protein: CASSLKQNPSMGTTNEKLFF.

A note on this clone: No DNA is shown, since the ends of the CDR3 on it are uncertain; the CDR3 is the one TCRdb lists. The V gene is TRBV5-8, the J gene TRBJ2-1; the table's D call TRBD1 went unverified against the DNA. Germline loops: CDR1 SGHTS, CDR2 YDEGEE. The CDR3 is made up of 18 amino acids, end residues included. CDR3 region: CASSSFGSGQGAYNEQFF.

J is TRBJ1-6 and V is TRBV28; 10 nucleotides line up with TRBD1. Germline CDR1 is MDHEN and CDR2 is SYDVKM. The CDR3 totals 18 residues. V shed 2 bases, J shed 5 bases, and the junction held 9 bases outside the gene matches. The CDR3 region is CASSLAYGTGVNNSPLHF. In nucleotides, the CDR3 is TGTGCCAGCAGTTTAGCCTACGGGACAGGGGTAAATAATTCACCCCTCCACTTT.

The rearrangement joins TRBV5-4 to TRBJ2-1; either TRBD1 or TRBD2 may fit D (6 bases each). The ends were cut back, 0 bases at V and 6 bases at J, with 13 bases in the middle. The germline V gene encodes CDR1 SGHNT and CDR2 YYREEE (reference sequence). The CDR3 spans 15 residues. This CDR3 is CASSLGGGPTNEQFF. The CDR3 nucleotides read TGTGCCAGCAGCTTGGGTGGGGGGCCCACCAATGAGCAGTTCTTC.

V usage is TRBV27 and J usage is TRBJ1-2; no firm D call. The V gene's germline CDR1 is MNHEY and CDR2 SMNVEV (reference sequence). CDR3 length: 14 amino acids. Trimming stripped 3 bases from V and 4 bases from J, with 12 bases between. In nucleotides, the CDR3 is TGTGCCAGCAGTTTGGGAGCGAGGAGCTATGGCTACACCTTC. This sequence encodes CASSLGARSYGYTF.

The rearrangement links TRBV9 to TRBJ2-5, with 9 bases aligning to TRBD2. This CDR3 contains 17 residues. With 0 bases clipped from V and 5 bases from J, the junction kept 11 bases outside the gene matches. Per the germline V gene, CDR1 is SGDLS and CDR2 is YYNGEE. This chain's CDR3 is CASSVGLAGRNAETQYF. DNA of the CDR3: TGTGCCAGCAGCGTAGGGCTAGCGGGGCGAAATGCGGAGACCCAGTACTTC.

Turning to this clone: One end of the junction does not line up with germline, which may come from a read error. The chain employs TRBV7-7 and TRBJ2-3, with unresolved D. Germline V gene data show CDR1 as SSHAT and CDR2 as FNYEAQ (reference sequence). The CDR3 totals 14 residues. The CDR3 loop is CASSLGRLDDTQYF. For the CDR3, the DNA is TGTGCTAGCAGCTTAGGGCGGTTAGATGATACGCAGTATTTT.

The chain recombines TRBV18 with TRBJ2-7; TRBD1 matches 7 bases. The CDR3 is 15 residues long. Germline CDR1 and CDR2: KGHSH and LQKENI. Unmatched junction bases numbered 7, after V lost 5 bases and J lost 0 bases. The CDR3 sequence: CASSTGTVSSYEQYF. CDR3 coding DNA: TGTGCCAGCTCAACTGGGACAGTGAGCTCCTACGAGCAGTACTTC.

The rearrangement links TRBV5-1 to TRBJ2-3; D might be TRBD1 or TRBD2, each matching 6 bases. The CDR3 loop spans 16 amino acids. The V gene lost 0 bases and the J gene lost 0 bases, with 11 bases spanning the gap. Looked up from germline, CDR1 is SGHRS and CDR2 is YFSETQ. CDR3 sequence reads: CASSLEGGSSTDTQYF. CDR3 coding DNA: TGCGCCAGCAGCTTGGAAGGGGGGTCTAGCACAGATACGCAGTATTTT.

This clone was counted between two and nine times. The chain is built from TRBV28 and TRBJ2-3; D not resolved. CDR3 length: 12 residues. Trimming left V 6 bases short and J 8 bases short, with 12 bases between. Per germline, CDR1 MDHEN and CDR2 SYDVKM. CDR3 sequence: CASSLTERTQYF. Written as DNA, the CDR3 is TGTGCCAGCAGCCTGACTGAGCGTACGCAGTATTTT.

This clone appeared a single time. The V call is TRBV14, the J call TRBJ1-1; D is ambiguous. The CDR3 extends over 12 amino acids. From germline, CDR1 is SGHDN and CDR2 FVKESK. The ends were cut back, 4 bases at V and 10 bases at J, with 13 bases in the middle. CDR3 nucleotides: TGTGCCAGCAGCCTCAGTAGGGTCGGAGCTTTCTTT. Its protein product is CASSLSRVGAFF.

This chain uses TRBV18 with TRBJ2-2; 8 positions match TRBD1. The CDR3 loop spans 14 amino acids. The V gene end was trimmed by 8 bases and the J gene end by 4 bases; junction bases not matched to a gene: 6. Germline V lookup: CDR1 KGHSH, CDR2 LQKENI. CDR3 nucleotide sequence: TGTGCCAGCACCCGACAGGGGAGCACCGGGGAGCTGTTTTTT. Translating it yields CASTRQGSTGELFF. Complete variable domain (other parts from reference TRBV18 and TRBJ2-2): NAGVMQNPRHLVRRRGQEARLRCSPMKGHSHVYWYRQLPEEGLKFMVYLQKENIIDESGMPKERFSAEFPKEGPSILRIQQVVRGDSAAYFCASTRQGSTGELFFGEGSRLTVL.

The rearrangement links TRBV29-1 to TRBJ2-1; D gene ambiguous. V shed 4 bases and J shed 4 bases, with 8 bases lying between them. The length of the CDR3 is 12 residues. Germline V gene sequence: CDR1 SQVTM, CDR2 ANQGSEA. CDR3 protein: CSVVQSYNEQFF. The DNA for the CDR3 is TGCAGCGTTGTACAGTCTTACAATGAGCAGTTCTTC.

This clone has more than one count but fewer than ten. J is TRBJ2-7 and V is TRBV7-8; D gene ambiguous. Germline V lookup: CDR1 SGHVS, CDR2 FQNEAQ. V was shortened by 1 base and J by 0 bases, with 13 bases between the two germline ends. This CDR3 contains 16 residues. The CDR3 loop is CASSLGNSLSSYEQYF. Here the CDR3 DNA reads TGTGCCAGCAGCTTAGGCAATAGCCTGAGCTCCTACGAGCAGTACTTC. Together with reference TRBV7-8 and TRBJ2-7, the CDR3 gives the full variable domain: GAGVSQSPRYKVAKRGQDVALRCDPISGHVSLFWYQQALGQGPEFLTYFQNEAQLDKSGLPSDRFFAERPEGSVSTLKIQRTQQEDSAVYLCASSLGNSLSSYEQYFGPGTRLTVT.

The genes are TRBV7-2 and TRBJ2-1, with TRBD2 matching over 7 bases. CDR1 and CDR2 (germline): SGHTA, FQGNSA. Germline trimming cut 5 bases from V and 6 bases from J; bases unmatched to any gene: 10. The CDR3 contains 15 residues. CDR3 in amino acids: CASSRGSGMTNEQFF. The DNA for the CDR3 is TGTGCCAGCAGCCGGGGGAGCGGGATGACCAATGAGCAGTTCTTC.

This clone showed up just once. The chain links TRBV5-1 to TRBJ1-5, with D possibly TRBD1 on 5 matching bases. The CDR3 has 14 amino acids. The germline V gene has CDR1 SGHRS and CDR2 YFSETQ. V shed 6 bases and J shed 1 base, with 11 bases lying between them. The CDR3 nucleotides read TGCGCCAGCAAACCCGACAGAAGCAATCAGCCCCAGCATTTT. Translated: CASKPDRSNQPQHF.

The chain employs TRBV9 and TRBJ2-5; 9 positions agree with TRBD2. The germline V gene encodes CDR1 SGDLS and CDR2 YYNGEE. CDR3 size: 14 residues. The junction had 4 bases not matched to a gene; V was cut back by 0 bases and J by 7 bases. The CDR3: CASSVVSGGSTQYF. The DNA of the CDR3 is TGTGCCAGCAGCGTAGTTAGCGGGGGATCGACCCAGTACTTC.

This clone was seen just once. The V and J genes are TRBV27 and TRBJ1-1, with 7 bases aligning to TRBD1. The CDR3 sequence is 15 residues long. Germline V CDR1 and CDR2: MNHEY, SMNVEV (reference sequence). V lost 1 base, J lost 4 bases, and 6 bases stayed unmatched. CDR3 sequence reads: CASSLLTGMGTEAFF. CDR3 sequence (DNA): TGTGCCAGCAGTTTATTGACAGGGATGGGCACTGAAGCTTTCTTT.

J is TRBJ2-3 and V is TRBV4-1, with TRBD1 matching over 8 bases. The germline gives CDR1 MGHRA, CDR2 YSYEKL. The CDR3 loop spans 15 amino acids. V lost 4 bases and J lost 2; bases outside the gene matches: 5. The CDR3: CASSLTGANTDTQYF. In nucleotides, the CDR3 is TGCGCCAGCAGCCTGACAGGGGCCAACACAGATACGCAGTATTTT.

The rearrangement links TRBV5-5 to TRBJ2-1; TRBD1 aligns across 7 bases. The V segment lost 2 bases and the J segment 1 base; nucleotides outside the gene matches: 9. Per germline, CDR1 SGHKS and CDR2 YYEKEE (reference sequence). The CDR3 totals 17 residues. The CDR3, as DNA: TGTGCCAGCAGCTTATATACAGGGGAAGGGTCCTACAATGAGCAGTTCTTC. Translation: CASSLYTGEGSYNEQFF. Looking up the rest from reference TRBV5-5 and TRBJ2-1 gives the full variable domain: DAGVTQSPTHLIKTRGQQVTLRCSPISGHKSVSWYQQVLGQGPQFIFQYYEKEERGRGNFPDRFSARQFPNYSSELNVNALLLGDSALYLCASSLYTGEGSYNEQFFGPGTRLTVL.

This sequence joins TRBV2 and TRBJ2-5, with D uncertain. This CDR3 has 14 residues. Trimming pared 4 bases from V and 3 bases from J, leaving 12 bases between. The germline gives CDR1 SNHLY, CDR2 FYNNEI. Here the CDR3 DNA reads TGTGCCAGCAGTGTTTGGTCAGTGGAAGAGACCCAGTACTTC. It codes for CASSVWSVEETQYF.

This clone was observed once. The chain combines TRBV5-1 with TRBJ2-3; 14 bases fit TRBD2. Germline CDR1 SGHRS, CDR2 YFSETQ. V was pared by 4 bases and J by 4 bases, with 2 bases of the junction left unmatched. This CDR3 has 15 residues. The DNA for the CDR3 is TGCGCCAGCAGCCTGACTAGCGGGGGGGCAGATACGCAGTATTTT. This encodes CASSLTSGGADTQYF.